The clone carrying this T cell receptor beta chain came up a few times. Its specificity is not known. The data stem from a study of blood T cells in healthy people across ages. Study-level findings and limits: Calculation of diversity from one million T cells yielded estimates considered to be underestimates.

Germline values: CDR1 DFQATT, CDR2 SNEGSKA (reference sequence). Trimming took 6 bases from V and 0 from J, leaving 15 bases between them. This CDR3 comprises 15 residues. Through a sample-barcoded 5' primer and a J-beta primer mix, a second PCR was run for roughly 6 to 12 cycles. TCRdb fed the 5' RACE reads into MiXCR, producing one record per CDR3 protein. The table lists roughly 800,000 distinct CDR3 sequences, 58% of them singletons, with approximately 20% in the top ten. V gene TRBV20-1 combines with J gene TRBJ2-1; no definite D call. What was sequenced was blood. The clonotype comes from a man under 40 in good health. In DNA, the CDR3 is TGCAGTGCCCAAAATACTCTGAGCTCCTACAATGAGCAGTTCTTC. It yields the protein CSAQNTLSSYNEQFF.